This T cell receptor (beta chain) was documented in a study of T cell responses to AZD1222 COVID-19 vaccine. Study conclusions and caveats: Only a handful of individuals given AZD1222 were seropositive at baseline. It was only after the peak T cell response that any repertoires were sampled.

This clone has a single count. Its antigen remains unknown. Germline trimming cut 1 base from V and 10 bases from J; bases unmatched to any gene: 13. The CDR3 length is 16 residues. Germline V lookup: CDR1 LGHDT, CDR2 YNNKEL (reference sequence). Here immunoSEQ multiplex PCR was the method, and the copy in TCRdb shows in-frame clones only, minus some. The table has approximately 140,000 clones, approximately 94% seen once; the top ten hold roughly 2%. This chain links TRBV3-1 (or the pseudogene TRBV3-2) with TRBJ2-1, with TRBD2 matching 7 bases. This receptor was taken from an adult in good health. The input for sequencing was peripheral blood, taken on day 0 of AZD1222 vaccination. This CDR3 is CASSQGRSGYGAEQFF. The CDR3 DNA follows: TGTGCCAGCAGCCAAGGACGTAGCGGGTATGGGGCGGAGCAGTTCTTC.